The rows below give T cell receptor beta chains drawn from one sample of a study of regulatory T cells in long-lasting Graves disease. MiXCR was run by TCRdb on the multiplex PCR reads, yielding one entry per CDR3 protein. The sample records some 450,000 distinct CDR3 sequences, 16% being singletons. The sample was also reused in another study, on T cells in Graves' hyperthyroidism and ophthalmopathy.

This specimen was peripheral blood mononuclear cells (PBMCs), taken at new diagnosis, from a patient treated with antithyroid drugs. These receptors came from a woman aged 25 to 45 with Graves disease. CDR3s include the opening cysteine and the closing phenylalanine or tryptophan. Each record gives: V gene, J gene, D gene, clone size, CDR3 DNA, CDR3 protein. A D gene is named only where the DNA matches it firmly. Size is stated for part of the rows, as once, few or many counts, or as a class when the clone is expanded.

v_gene: TRBV7-2; j_gene: TRBJ1-5; d_gene: .; abundance: once; CDR3nt: TGTGCCAGCAGCTTAGTCGAGGGGTACAATCAGCCCCAGCATTTT; CDR3aa: CASSLVEGYNQPQHF
v_gene: TRBV7-3; j_gene: TRBJ1-1; d_gene: .; abundance: many; CDR3nt: TGTGCCAGCAGCAACCTAGGAGGGGCGCCGGCTTTCTTT; CDR3aa: CASSNLGGAPAFF
v_gene: TRBV27; j_gene: TRBJ1-4; d_gene: TRBD1; abundance: .; CDR3nt: TGTGCCAGCAGTTTCGACAGGGCGGGTGAAAAACTGTTTTTT; CDR3aa: CASSFDRAGEKLFF
v_gene: TRBV19; j_gene: TRBJ2-1; d_gene: .; abundance: .; CDR3nt: TGTGCCAGTAGTCCTTTGTCCCGAGCGGCCCTAAATGAGCAGTTCTTC; CDR3aa: CASSPLSRAALNEQFF
v_gene: TRBV28; j_gene: TRBJ2-7; d_gene: .; abundance: many; CDR3nt: TGTGCCAGCAGTTCCCGAACAGGGTTTACTTTC; CDR3aa: CASSSRTGFTF
v_gene: TRBV20-1; j_gene: TRBJ1-1; d_gene: .; abundance: many; CDR3nt: TGCAGTGCTAGAGTGGTAGAGGACACTGAAGCTTTCTTT; CDR3aa: CSARVVEDTEAFF
v_gene: TRBV19; j_gene: TRBJ1-6; d_gene: TRBD1; abundance: .; CDR3nt: TGTGCCAGTAGTCCCCTAACCGCCCGGGACAGTAGTTCACCCCTCCACTTT; CDR3aa: CASSPLTARDSSSPLHF
v_gene: TRBV3-1; j_gene: TRBJ2-1; d_gene: TRBD2; abundance: many; CDR3nt: TGTGCCACCAAAGCCGGGACTAGCGAGTTCAATGAGCAGTTCTTC; CDR3aa: CATKAGTSEFNEQFF
v_gene: TRBV19; j_gene: TRBJ2-1; d_gene: TRBD2; abundance: .; CDR3nt: TGTGCCACGTGGACTAGCGGGAGGTATGAGCAGTTCTTC; CDR3aa: CATWTSGRYEQFF
v_gene: TRBV5-1; j_gene: TRBJ1-1; d_gene: .; abundance: many; CDR3nt: TGCGCCAGCAGCCTGAGTCTCTTTCCCGATACTGAAGCTTTCTTT; CDR3aa: CASSLSLFPDTEAFF
v_gene: TRBV2; j_gene: TRBJ1-2; d_gene: TRBD1; abundance: many; CDR3nt: TGTGCCAGCACCTGGGATGGACAGGGGTACTATGGCTACACCTTC; CDR3aa: CASTWDGQGYYGYTF
v_gene: TRBV14; j_gene: TRBJ2-7; d_gene: .; abundance: many; CDR3nt: TGTGCCAGCAGCCAAGATGACTCCCAAGGGGAGCAGTACTTC; CDR3aa: CASSQDDSQGEQYF
v_gene: TRBV4-3; j_gene: TRBJ2-5; d_gene: .; abundance: .; CDR3nt: TGCGCCAGCAGCCAATGGGAGAAGGACCTGGGGACCCAGTACTTC; CDR3aa: CASSQWEKDLGTQYF
v_gene: TRBV3-1; j_gene: TRBJ1-2; d_gene: TRBD1; abundance: .; CDR3nt: TGTGCCAGCAGCCACAGAGGGACAGCTTATGGCTACACCTTC; CDR3aa: CASSHRGTAYGYTF
v_gene: TRBV6-1; j_gene: TRBJ2-3; d_gene: .; abundance: many; CDR3nt: TGTGCCAGCGCTTTTGGACACAACACAGATACGCAGTATTTT; CDR3aa: CASAFGHNTDTQYF
v_gene: TRBV10-3; j_gene: TRBJ1-1; d_gene: TRBD1; abundance: many; CDR3nt: TGTGCCATCAGTGAGTGGACAGGTTCCACTGAAGCTTTCTTT; CDR3aa: CAISEWTGSTEAFF
v_gene: TRBV14; j_gene: TRBJ2-1; d_gene: TRBD2; abundance: .; CDR3nt: TGTGCCAGCAGCCAACGGCCTAGCGGGAGGGTGTATGAGCAGTTCTTC; CDR3aa: CASSQRPSGRVYEQFF
v_gene: TRBV20-1; j_gene: TRBJ1-5; d_gene: .; abundance: few; CDR3nt: TGCAGTGCTCAGAGGAAACCCCGGGACAATCAGCCCCAGCATTTT; CDR3aa: CSAQRKPRDNQPQHF
v_gene: TRBV29-1; j_gene: TRBJ2-7; d_gene: .; abundance: few; CDR3nt: TGCAGCGTTGAGAGGCCGGACAACTCCTACGAGCAGTACTTC; CDR3aa: CSVERPDNSYEQYF
v_gene: TRBV19; j_gene: TRBJ2-3; d_gene: .; abundance: .; CDR3nt: TGTGCCAGTAGTCAGGACGGATACCTTAGCACAGATACGCAGTATTTT; CDR3aa: CASSQDGYLSTDTQYF
v_gene: TRBV6-2/TRBV6-3; j_gene: TRBJ2-1; d_gene: TRBD2; abundance: many; CDR3nt: TGTGCCAGCAGCTACCTAGGGCGGGGGGCGTATCACAATGAGCAGTTCTTC; CDR3aa: CASSYLGRGAYHNEQFF
v_gene: TRBV12-3/TRBV12-4; j_gene: TRBJ2-2; d_gene: .; abundance: many; CDR3nt: TGTGCCAGCGTAGCCGGGTACACCGGGGAGCTGTTTTTT; CDR3aa: CASVAGYTGELFF
v_gene: TRBV6-5; j_gene: TRBJ1-6; d_gene: TRBD1; abundance: many; CDR3nt: TGTGCCAGCAGGTACCAGGGACAGGGTGCTTCACCCCTCCACTTT; CDR3aa: CASRYQGQGASPLHF
v_gene: TRBV7-9; j_gene: TRBJ2-7; d_gene: .; abundance: .; CDR3nt: TGTGCCAGCAGCTTAGGACCCCCTGGGCTCTACGAGCAGTACTTC; CDR3aa: CASSLGPPGLYEQYF
v_gene: TRBV7-9; j_gene: TRBJ2-2; d_gene: .; abundance: many; CDR3nt: TGTGCCAGCAGCCTTTCTCCGACATCGAACACCGGGGAGCTGTTTTTT; CDR3aa: CASSLSPTSNTGELFF
v_gene: TRBV19; j_gene: TRBJ1-6; d_gene: .; abundance: .; CDR3nt: TGTGCCAGTAGTATGAGAGATTCACCCCTCCACTTT; CDR3aa: CASSMRDSPLHF
v_gene: TRBV11-3; j_gene: TRBJ2-1; d_gene: .; abundance: many; CDR3nt: TGTGCCAGCAGCTCGGACGGTACCTACAATGAGCAGTTCTTC; CDR3aa: CASSSDGTYNEQFF
v_gene: TRBV6-2/TRBV6-3; j_gene: TRBJ1-1; d_gene: .; abundance: many; CDR3nt: TGTGCCAGCAGTCCGAGACTGAGCACTGAAGCTTTCTTT; CDR3aa: CASSPRLSTEAFF
v_gene: TRBV28; j_gene: TRBJ2-5; d_gene: .; abundance: many; CDR3nt: TGTGCCAGCACCCTTCCGGGACCTGAGCGGGAGACCCAGTACTTC; CDR3aa: CASTLPGPERETQYF
v_gene: TRBV11-2; j_gene: TRBJ2-3; d_gene: .; abundance: many; CDR3nt: TGTGCCAGCAGCTCCTCCGACGGGGCCTCGGCAGATACGCAGTATTTT; CDR3aa: CASSSSDGASADTQYF
v_gene: TRBV4-1; j_gene: TRBJ1-1; d_gene: .; abundance: few; CDR3nt: TGCGCCAGCAGCCAAGTCGGGGGGCTGAAGGTTAGCACTGAAGCTTTCTTT; CDR3aa: CASSQVGGLKVSTEAFF
v_gene: TRBV27; j_gene: TRBJ2-3; d_gene: .; abundance: many; CDR3nt: TGTGCCAGCAGTTTAGTACTTGGGAGGTCAGATACGCAGTATTTT; CDR3aa: CASSLVLGRSDTQYF
v_gene: TRBV14; j_gene: TRBJ2-6; d_gene: .; abundance: .; CDR3nt: TGTGCCAGCAGCCAAGATTGGCCAGGTACCTCTGGGGCCAACGTCCTGACTTTC; CDR3aa: CASSQDWPGTSGANVLTF
v_gene: TRBV28; j_gene: TRBJ1-4; d_gene: TRBD1; abundance: many; CDR3nt: TGTGCCAGCGGGACAGGGGGGAAACTGTTTTTT; CDR3aa: CASGTGGKLFF
v_gene: TRBV18; j_gene: TRBJ1-4; d_gene: .; abundance: many; CDR3nt: TGTGCCAGCCACCGAGGCGCAACTAATGAAAAACTGTTTTTT; CDR3aa: CASHRGATNEKLFF
v_gene: TRBV19; j_gene: TRBJ2-1; d_gene: TRBD2; abundance: .; CDR3nt: TGTGCCAGTAAGGGAGCGGGAGGCGGCAATGAGCAGTTCTTC; CDR3aa: CASKGAGGGNEQFF
v_gene: TRBV6-1; j_gene: TRBJ2-7; d_gene: .; abundance: many; CDR3nt: TGTGCCAGCACTAAACACAGCGTTCTCCAGGAGCAGTACTTC; CDR3aa: CASTKHSVLQEQYF
v_gene: TRBV9; j_gene: TRBJ1-6; d_gene: .; abundance: few; CDR3nt: TGTGCCAGCAGCGTAGGCCCGGAGGATAATTCACCCCTCCACTTT; CDR3aa: CASSVGPEDNSPLHF
v_gene: TRBV20-1; j_gene: TRBJ1-2; d_gene: .; abundance: .; CDR3nt: TGCAGTGCGAGCCCCACCTTTCGGGGAACCCTCGATGGCTACACCTTC; CDR3aa: CSASPTFRGTLDGYTF
v_gene: TRBV27; j_gene: TRBJ2-1; d_gene: TRBD2; abundance: many; CDR3nt: TGTGCCAGCAGCCCGACCCGATTAGCGGGGGGTTACAATGAGCAGTTCTTC; CDR3aa: CASSPTRLAGGYNEQFF